This TCR beta chain emerged from a study of blood T cell repertoires in COVID-19 (TCRdb year 2020). About the full investigation: The collaborator samples originated in the United States, Italy and Spain and spanned the acute and convalescent phases of COVID-19. The material from the prospective study consisted of cDNA or gDNA derived from T cells, B-cell-depleted T cells, or PBMCs. Deeply sampled blood TCRbeta repertoires from subjects exposed to, actively infected with, or recovered from COVID-19 were included in the dataset. A freely available public database, intended as a resource for researchers studying the immune response to SARS-CoV-2, is where the repertoires were released. The samples were drawn from the first 160 participants of the ongoing ImmuneRACE study and from 950 to 1,500 subjects provided by 6 global collaborators. A de-identified subject ID, COVID-19 status, age in years and sex were almost always included in the sample metadata. Where available, HLA class I and class II types were obtained from metadata supplied by the sample provider rather than from assay-based typing.

General findings and caveats noted by the study authors: The amount of clinical and demographic metadata varied by source and participant and was provided uncurated.

TCRbeta CDR3 regions were amplified from genomic DNA using the immunoSEQ Assay, a bias-controlled multiplex PCR. As for how the authors treated the data: The number of nucleated cells in each sample was estimated by amplification of reference gene primers within the assay. Sequence reads were collapsed and filtered to measure the absolute abundance of every unique TCRbeta CDR3 rearrangement. For each sample, productive Simpson clonality was calculated as the square root of Simpson's diversity index over productive rearrangements. Here the immuneACCESS table is served through TCRdb, limited to in-frame sequences with V and J called. Missing clones are a known gap in these copies; in checked studies unresolved V genes cover under half, and the rest lacks a known reason. From that table come the V and J calls and clone size; the DNA was used to work out D and trimming. Within this sample are 150,000 to 200,000 clones, with about 87% of them counted one time only. The biggest ten clones account for 10% to 13% of the sample.

With respect to this clone: No antigen is known for it. Within one base of it there is no much larger clone, and no base qualities were kept.

V is clipped by 7 bases and J by 1 base, and the sequence between their germline boundaries is 10 bases long. The germline V gene provides CDR1 MRHNA and CDR2 SNTAGT. The CDR3 runs 13 amino acids, cysteine and phenylalanine included. Only the CDR3 region is kept as DNA, spanning 39 bases read in frame from base 1. At one collaborating source in Seattle, patients were enrolled during active infection and were followed longitudinally through the course of disease. Collaborating institutions collected whole blood in K2EDTA tubes following their own protocols. For TCRbeta analysis, collaborator samples were shipped as frozen whole blood, as isolated PBMCs, or as DNA extracted from either sample type.

The clonotype comes from a woman in her 70s with COVID-19, enrolled during active disease. The chain is encoded by TRBV6-4 joined to TRBJ1-2; no D gene is confidently identified. The sequenced material came from peripheral blood. The CDR3 corresponds to CASTDTCNYGYTF. The nucleotide sequence reads as follows: TGTGCCAGCACCGACACCTGTAACTATGGCTACACCTTC.